Listed below are T cell receptor beta chains from one sample, sequenced in a study of blood T cell repertoires in COVID-19. The repertoire was sequenced with immunoSEQ multiplex PCR; TCRdb's copy has only in-frame clones and lacks some. The data show fewer than 400,000 clones, with 87% seen just once and roughly 10% held by the top ten. The sequenced material came from PBMCs or T cells enriched from blood (not recorded which). The receptors stem from a woman aged 45-60 years who had recovered from COVID-19. Both conserved end residues are part of each CDR3. A D gene is named only where the DNA matches it firmly. Size is stated for part of the rows, as once, few or many counts, or as a class when the clone is expanded.

.,TRBJ2-7,.,TRBV10-3,CAISEPAGEQYF,TGTGCCATCAGTGAACCAGCGGGCGAGCAGTACTTC
.,TRBJ2-7,TRBD2,TRBV19,CASEAGGSYEQYF,TGTGCCAGCGAAGCGGGGGGGTCGTACGAGCAGTACTTC
.,TRBJ2-6,TRBD1,TRBV4-3,CASSRSATGEGGANVLTF,TGCGCCAGCAGCCGATCAGCTACAGGGGAAGGTGGGGCCAACGTCCTGACTTTC
.,TRBJ1-1,.,TRBV4-2,CASSQVGGAEAFF,TGTGCCAGCAGCCAAGTGGGGGGGGCTGAAGCTTTCTTT
.,TRBJ1-4,.,TRBV20-1,CSARGPWGLFF,TGCAGTGCTAGGGGGCCCTGGGGACTGTTTTTT
.,TRBJ2-3,.,TRBV27,CASSPDPTGMGTDTQYF,TGTGCCAGCAGTCCGGACCCAACAGGGATGGGCACAGATACGCAGTATTTT
.,TRBJ2-5,.,TRBV11-2,CASSLDPAYHQETQYF,TGTGCCAGCAGCTTAGATCCAGCGTACCATCAAGAGACCCAGTACTTC
.,TRBJ2-7,.,TRBV3-1/TRBV3-2,CASSQVPSSSHEQYF,TGTGCCAGCAGCCAAGTCCCCTCTAGCTCCCACGAGCAGTACTTC
.,TRBJ2-5,.,TRBV11-2,CASSHGLYQETQYF,TGTGCCAGCAGCCACGGACTGTACCAAGAGACCCAGTACTTC
.,TRBJ1-6,TRBD1,TRBV27,CASSRDRNSPLHF,TGTGCCAGCAGTCGGGACAGGAATTCACCCCTCCACTTT
.,TRBJ2-6,TRBD1,TRBV19,CASSIDAGGPRSGANVLTF,TGTGCCAGTAGTATAGACGCAGGGGGTCCTCGCTCTGGGGCCAACGTCCTGACTTTC
many,TRBJ1-5,.,TRBV27,CASSTTGPSIRPQHF,TGTGCCAGCAGCACTACAGGGCCCTCCATACGGCCCCAGCATTTT
.,TRBJ1-6,TRBD1,TRBV6-5,CASSRDRNNSPLHF,TGTGCCAGCAGCCGGGACAGGAATAATTCACCCCTCCACTTT
once,TRBJ1-1,.,TRBV5-5,CASSTNPGYGNIEAFF,TGTGCCAGCAGTACAAACCCCGGGTATGGAAACATTGAAGCTTTCTTT
.,TRBJ2-7,.,TRBV6-5,CASMGYLTYEQYF,TGTGCCAGCATGGGCTATTTAACCTACGAGCAGTACTTC
.,TRBJ1-5,TRBD1,TRBV6-5,CASSYSQGADQPQHF,TGTGCCAGCAGTTACTCACAGGGGGCGGATCAGCCCCAGCATTTT
.,TRBJ2-7,.,TRBV5-1,CASSLRSDNYEQYF,TGCGCCAGCAGCTTGAGATCCGACAACTACGAGCAGTACTTC
once,TRBJ1-5,.,TRBV6-2/TRBV6-3,CASSDRDNQPQHF,TGTGCCAGCAGCGACAGAGACAATCAGCCCCAGCATTTT
.,TRBJ2-3,TRBD1,TRBV10-2,CASSELGQGAQYF,TGCGCCAGCAGTGAGTTGGGACAGGGGGCGCAGTATTTT
.,TRBJ1-5,TRBD1,TRBV7-9,CASSRDRGLGQPQHF,TGTGCCAGCAGCCGGGACAGGGGATTAGGTCAGCCCCAGCATTTT
.,TRBJ2-7,TRBD2,TRBV5-4,CASSLSSGGYEQYF,TGTGCCAGCAGCTTGTCTAGCGGGGGCTACGAGCAGTACTTC
few,TRBJ2-4,TRBD2,TRBV4-2,CASSQVGGGSKNIQYF,TGTGCCAGCAGCCAAGTCGGGGGAGGGTCCAAAAACATTCAGTACTTC
.,TRBJ1-6,.,TRBV28,CASSWDIMSSPLHF,TGTGCCAGCAGTTGGGACATCATGAGTTCACCCCTCCACTTT
.,TRBJ2-2,TRBD2,TRBV7-7,CASSLLAGVTGELFF,TGTGCTAGCAGCTTATTAGCGGGGGTCACCGGGGAGCTGTTTTTT
.,TRBJ1-1,.,TRBV7-8,CASSLRVQGVMNTEAFF,TGTGCCAGCAGCTTACGAGTACAGGGAGTAATGAACACTGAAGCTTTCTTT
.,TRBJ2-3,TRBD1,TRBV18,CASSPRSTGTDTQYF,TGTGCCAGCTCACCACGGTCGACAGGGACAGATACGCAGTATTTT
once,TRBJ2-5,TRBD2,TRBV2,CAAGGTSSRETQYF,TGTGCCGCCGGGGGGACTAGCTCGCGGGAGACCCAGTACTTC
.,TRBJ1-1,.,TRBV12-3/TRBV12-4,CASSLSGNTEAFF,TGTGCCAGCAGTTTGTCGGGAAACACTGAAGCTTTCTTT
.,TRBJ1-4,TRBD1,TRBV5-1,CASSWGTGARTEKLFF,TGCGCCAGCAGCTGGGGTACAGGGGCTCGTACTGAAAAACTGTTTTTT
.,TRBJ1-2,.,TRBV19,CASSRTVTNYGYTF,TGTGCCAGTAGTAGGACAGTGACTAACTATGGCTACACCTTC
.,TRBJ1-6,.,TRBV5-3,CARTGRGRPNSPLHF,TGTGCCAGAACCGGAAGAGGGCGGCCTAATTCACCCCTCCACTTT
few,TRBJ1-3,TRBD1,TRBV7-9,CASSQYRGPGNTIYF,TGTGCCAGCAGCCAATACAGGGGGCCCGGAAACACCATATATTTT
.,TRBJ1-2,TRBD1,TRBV3-1/TRBV3-2,CASSQGLGGYGVGYTF,TGTGCCAGCAGCCAAGGATTAGGGGGCTATGGGGTTGGCTACACCTTC
.,TRBJ2-3,.,TRBV19,CATRPRGGDTQYF,TGTGCCACACGGCCGAGGGGGGGAGATACGCAGTATTTT
.,TRBJ1-2,TRBD1,TRBV3-1/TRBV3-2,CASSPGQGADGYTF,TGTGCCAGCAGCCCCGGACAGGGTGCCGATGGCTACACCTTC